The present entry profiles one TCR beta chain with its context. Its antigen specificity is not known. No quality values exist for individual bases; no much larger clone is one base distant. This sample stems from a study of blood T cell repertoires in COVID-19 (TCRdb year 2020). Describing the broader study: Collaborator samples came from the United States, Italy and Spain and covered acute and convalescent phases of COVID-19. The prospective study material was composed of cDNA or gDNA derived from T cells, B-cell-depleted T cells, or PBMCs. The dataset comprised deeply sampled blood TCRbeta repertoires from subjects exposed to, actively infected with, or recovered from COVID-19. The repertoires were made available in a free public database intended to serve as a resource for research on the immune response to SARS-CoV-2. The samples were drawn from two sources: the first 160 participants of the ongoing ImmuneRACE study, and about 1,300 subjects contributed by 6 global collaborators. A de-identified subject ID, COVID-19 status, age in years and sex were almost always included in the sample metadata. Where available, HLA class I and class II types were obtained from metadata supplied by the sample provider rather than from assay-based typing.

Trimming accounts for 1 base at V and 7 bases at J, while the number of junction bases matched to no gene is 7. Including the terminal cysteine and phenylalanine, the CDR3 comprises 14 residues. Just CDR3 DNA is preserved here, 42 bases in frame from base 1. CDR1 and CDR2 (GTSNPN, SVGIG) derive from the germline V gene (reference sequence). The immunoSEQ Assay, a bias-controlled multiplex PCR, was used to amplify TCRbeta CDR3 regions from genomic DNA. In the authors' own workflow: Within the assay, amplification of reference gene primers was used to estimate how many nucleated cells each sample contained. To quantify the absolute abundance of each unique TCRbeta CDR3 rearrangement, sequence reads were collapsed and filtered. Productive Simpson clonality was computed per sample as the square root of Simpson's diversity index over productive rearrangements. Here the immuneACCESS table is served through TCRdb, limited to in-frame sequences with V and J called. Missing clones are a known gap in these copies; in checked studies unresolved V genes cover under half, and the rest lacks a known reason. That table furnishes V, J and clone size, whereas the DNA furnished D and trimming. Across this sample there are 250,000 or so clones, with 89% seen only once. The ten largest clones capture 0.94% of the sample.

Study-level results and caveats: Clinical and demographic metadata were provided uncurated, with the amount varying by source and participant.

Another Seattle source contributed samples from volunteer blood donors who had recovered from COVID-19. Each collaborating institution followed its own protocols to collect whole blood in K2EDTA tubes. Collaborator samples were shipped for TCRbeta analysis as frozen whole blood, isolated PBMCs, or DNA extracted from either sample type. The chain is made from TRBV30 and TRBJ1-5; TRBD1 aligns with 7 central bases. This receptor was taken from a woman aged 40 to 50 who had recovered from COVID-19. Specimen: peripheral blood. For the CDR3, the sequence is CAWSDRGRGQPQHF. The sequence in DNA is TGTGCCTGGAGTGACAGGGGAAGAGGGCAGCCCCAGCATTTT.